One sample yielded the 14 T cell receptor beta chains listed below, sequenced in a study of control samples from healthy donors and cancer patients. Clones were sequenced by immunoSEQ multiplex PCR, and TCRdb holds only the in-frame ones, with some missing. Of some 45,000 clones detected, 75% to 95% appear once; the ten largest clones hold more than 20%. The sequenced sample consisted of PBMCs. The source of these receptors is a woman aged 40 to 50 with head and neck cancer.

The chain uses TRBV29-1 and TRBJ2-3; 7 bases are shared with TRBD1. Per germline, CDR1 SQVTM and CDR2 ANQGSEA. There are 13 residues in the CDR3. Germline trimming cut 3 bases from V and 6 bases from J; bases unmatched to any gene: 6. The CDR3 loop is CSVDRQGVDTQYF. CDR3 in DNA: TGCAGCGTTGATAGGCAGGGGGTGGATACGCAGTATTTT.

V usage is TRBV27 and J usage is TRBJ2-7; 10 positions agree with TRBD2. Losses at the gene ends were 3 bases for V and 2 bases for J; bases not matched to a gene: 4. CDR3 length: 15 residues. Looked up from germline, CDR1 is MNHEY and CDR2 is SMNVEV (reference sequence). The CDR3 sequence is CASSLTAGGTYEQYF. The CDR3 DNA follows: TGTGCCAGCAGTTTGACAGCGGGAGGGACCTACGAGCAGTACTTC.

V is TRBV6-2 or TRBV6-3 and J is TRBJ1-1; D remains ambiguous. Per germline, CDR1 MNHEY and CDR2 SVGEGT. The CDR3 loop spans 17 amino acids. The V and J ends lost 6 bases and 1 base respectively, with 21 bases between them. Here the CDR3 DNA reads TGTGCCAGCAGCCCTAGCCCGACCCCACCCCGGAACACTGAAGCTTTCTTT. Translating gives CASSPSPTPPRNTEAFF.

The rearrangement links TRBV3-1 (or the pseudogene TRBV3-2) to TRBJ2-2; TRBD1 aligns across 10 bases. V was pared by 6 bases and J by 7 bases, with 8 bases of the junction left unmatched. The germline CDR1 and CDR2 sequences are LGHDT and YNNKEL (reference sequence). There are 15 residues in the CDR3. The CDR3 loop reads CASSQPGQGIGELFF. The CDR3 DNA reads as TGTGCCAGCAGTCAGCCGGGACAGGGGATCGGGGAGCTGTTTTTT.

This rearrangement joins TRBV7-3 to TRBJ2-1, with D maybe TRBD2 (6 bases). The CDR3 is 14 amino acids. Germline V gene lookup returns CDR1 SGHTA and CDR2 FQGTGA. With 5 bases removed from V and 8 bases from J, the gap between germline ends came to 16 bases. Written as DNA, the CDR3 is TGTGCCAGCAGCCCTGGGACTGTTGGGGATGAGCAGTTCTTC. Its translation: CASSPGTVGDEQFF.

The V call is TRBV10-3, the J call TRBJ1-3; 8 bases align to TRBD1. CDR1 and CDR2 (germline): ENHRY, SYGVKD. The CDR3 has 16 amino acids. The V and J ends lost 3 bases and 2 bases, in that order; junction bases with no gene match: 6. As DNA, the CDR3 is TGTGCCATCAGTGACCGACAGGGGTTGCCTGGAAACACCATATATTTT. It yields the protein CAISDRQGLPGNTIYF.

In its sample, this clone was seen a few times. J is TRBJ2-7 and V is TRBV11-2, with D possibly being TRBD1 (5 bases). The germline V gene has CDR1 SGHAT and CDR2 FQNNGV. The germline V and J ends were trimmed by 4 bases and 2 bases, with 18 bases remaining between them. The CDR3 has 16 residues. The CDR3 sequence: CASSSFQGLQTYEQYF. CDR3 nucleotides: TGTGCCAGCAGCTCCTTCCAGGGTTTACAAACCTACGAGCAGTACTTC. Based on the CDR3 plus reference TRBV11-2 and TRBJ2-7, the full variable domain is EAGVAQSPRYKIIEKRQSVAFWCNPISGHATLYWYQQILGQGPKLLIQFQNNGVVDDSQLPKDRFSAERLKGVDSTLKIQPAKLEDSAVYLCASSSFQGLQTYEQYFGPGTRLTVT.

This chain connects TRBV5-1 to TRBJ1-3; a possible D gene is TRBD1 (6 bases). V lost 4 bases, J lost 3 bases, and 20 bases lay in between. CDR1 SGHRS and CDR2 YFSETQ come from the germline V gene. This CDR3 is built from 17 residues. CDR3 loop: CASSPGGGANYGNTIYF. CDR3 in DNA: TGCGCCAGCAGCCCTGGTGGGGGGGCGAATTATGGAAACACCATATATTTT.

The chain joins TRBV27 to TRBJ1-2; perhaps TRBD1 as D (6 bases). The V gene's germline CDR1 is MNHEY and CDR2 SMNVEV (reference sequence). The CDR3 is made up of 15 amino acids. V was shortened by 6 bases and J by 4 bases, with 18 bases between the two germline ends. DNA of the CDR3: TGTGCCAGCAGCAAATACAGGGCCGGAGGCTATGGCTACACCTTC. This encodes CASSKYRAGGYGYTF.

The chain uses TRBV7-2 and TRBJ2-5; no definite D call. CDR3 size: 14 residues. Germline V lookup: CDR1 SGHTA, CDR2 FQGNSA. Trimming took off 5 bases at V and 2 bases at J, with 12 bases between the two ends. In DNA form, the CDR3 reads TGTGCCAGCAGCCCCCTAGTGTGGCAAGAGACCCAGTACTTC. The encoded protein is CASSPLVWQETQYF.

The chain has TRBV21-1 and TRBJ2-5. TRBV21-1 is an annotated pseudogene. The CDR3 has 13 amino acids. As DNA, the CDR3 is TGTGCCAGCAGCAACTATATGGACGGCCAACTACACTTC. This sequence encodes CASSNYMDGQLHF.

The table lists this clone with a few counts. The chain recombines TRBV19 with TRBJ2-2, with 8 bases matching TRBD1. V lost 11 bases, J lost 6 bases, and 2 bases stayed unmatched. Germline V gives CDR1 LNHDA, CDR2 SQIVND (reference sequence). The CDR3 sequence is 11 residues long. CDR3 sequence: CASDRAGELFF. CDR3 in DNA: TGTGCCTCGGACAGGGCCGGGGAGCTGTTTTTT.

A remark on this clone: Germline is not matched at one junction end, which may reflect a read error. This chain connects TRBV6-1 to TRBJ1-5; tentative D call: TRBD1 (6 bases). Germline lookup yields CDR1 MNHNS and CDR2 SASEGT. The CDR3 has 16 residues. This CDR3 is CASRDTGRGSNQPQHF. The CDR3 DNA reads TGTGCCAGCCGTGACACGGGCAGGGGATCGAATCAGCCCCAGCATTTT.

This sequence joins TRBV19 and TRBJ1-5; a weak D match, TRBD1 (5 bases). Trimming shortened V by 0 bases and J by 3 bases, and 9 bases separated the two germline ends. Germline V gives CDR1 LNHDA, CDR2 SQIVND (reference sequence). CDR3 length equals 15 residues. The CDR3 region has the DNA TGTGCCAGTAGTATAGATCGGGGGATCAATCAGCCCCAGCATTTT. This gives the protein CASSIDRGINQPQHF.